This T cell receptor (beta chain) was documented in a study of control samples from healthy donors and cancer patients. This clone is a singleton in its sample. Sequencing used immunoSEQ multiplex PCR; TCRdb keeps in-frame clones, though not all of them. Of under 450,000 clones listed, 75% to 95% were seen once; the top ten hold around 6.5%. CDR1 is KGHDR, CDR2 SFDVKD, per germline. The V end lost 9 bases, the J end lost 4 bases, and 14 bases lay between the germline ends. The CDR3 loop spans 14 amino acids. This receptor was obtained from a middle-aged man with head and neck cancer. This chain uses TRBV24-1 with TRBJ2-2, with D unresolved. Sequenced sample: PBMCs. The CDR3 here is CATGSADRTGELFF. DNA of the CDR3: TGTGCCACCGGAAGTGCGGACCGCACCGGGGAGCTGTTTTTT.